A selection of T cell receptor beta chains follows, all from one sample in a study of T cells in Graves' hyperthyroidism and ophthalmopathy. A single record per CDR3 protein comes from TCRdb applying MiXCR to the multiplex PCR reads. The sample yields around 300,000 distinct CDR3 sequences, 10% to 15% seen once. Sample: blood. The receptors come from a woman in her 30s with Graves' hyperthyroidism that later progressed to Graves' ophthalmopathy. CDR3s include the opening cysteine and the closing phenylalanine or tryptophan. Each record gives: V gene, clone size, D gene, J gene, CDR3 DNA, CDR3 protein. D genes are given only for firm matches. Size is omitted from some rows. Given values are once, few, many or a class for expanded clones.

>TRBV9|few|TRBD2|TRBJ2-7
TGTGCCAGCAGCGTATCGGGACTAGCTGCTGGCGAGCAGTACTTC
CASSVSGLAAGEQYF
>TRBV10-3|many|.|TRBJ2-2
TGTGCCATATCCTTCAGGGGGGGCAACACCGGGGAGCTGTTTTTT
CAISFRGGNTGELFF
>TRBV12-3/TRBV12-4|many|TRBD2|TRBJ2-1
TGTGCCAGCAGCCCCCCGCGGGGAGGGCCCGAGGATGAGCAGTTCTTC
CASSPPRGGPEDEQFF
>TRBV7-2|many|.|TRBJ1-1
TGTGCCAGCAGCTTAGGTCCCTCCTACACTGAAGCTTTCTTT
CASSLGPSYTEAFF
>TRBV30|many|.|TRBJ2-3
TGTGCCTGGATTGGGAGACCAGATACGCAGTATTTT
CAWIGRPDTQYF
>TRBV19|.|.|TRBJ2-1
TGTGCCAGTACCTCCGACGGAGCACCCCCTCCTCGGGATGAGCAGTTCTTC
CASTSDGAPPPRDEQFF
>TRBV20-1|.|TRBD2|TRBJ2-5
TGCAGTGCTCGGGGGGGGCTAGCGGGGCGGTGGGAGACCCAGTACTTC
CSARGGLAGRWETQYF
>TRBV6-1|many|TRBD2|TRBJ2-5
TGTGCCAGCAGCCCCGGACTAGCGGGAGTTGAGACCCAGTACTTC
CASSPGLAGVETQYF
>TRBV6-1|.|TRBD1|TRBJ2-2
TGTGCCAGCAGGACCCCCGACAGGGCTCGGACCGGGGAGCTGTTTTTT
CASRTPDRARTGELFF
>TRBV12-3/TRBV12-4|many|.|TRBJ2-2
TGTGCCAGCAGTTACATAGGACAGCCAGCCGGGGAGCTGTTTTTT
CASSYIGQPAGELFF
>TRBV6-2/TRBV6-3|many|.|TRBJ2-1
TGTGCCAGCAGTGGGGAGACTTCTCGCTCCTACAATGAGCAGTTCTTC
CASSGETSRSYNEQFF
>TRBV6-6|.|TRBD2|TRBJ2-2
TGTGCCAGCAGTGGACTAGCGGGAGGGTTTGGGGAGCTGTTTTTT
CASSGLAGGFGELFF
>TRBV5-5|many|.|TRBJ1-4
TGTGCCAGCATCCTGGGGGGTCAAGGGGAAAAACTGTTTTTT
CASILGGQGEKLFF
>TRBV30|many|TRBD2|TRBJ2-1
TGTGCCTGGAGGGAGGAGCGGGGGGCCTACAATGAGCAGTTCTTC
CAWREERGAYNEQFF
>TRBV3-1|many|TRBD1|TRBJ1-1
TGTGCCAGCAGCCAAGATTGGGGGGGGTACAGGGGGCGCCCTGAAGCTTTCTTT
CASSQDWGGYRGRPEAFF
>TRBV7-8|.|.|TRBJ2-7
TGTGCCAGCAGCTTTTACAGGGACTACGAGCAGTACTTC
CASSFYRDYEQYF
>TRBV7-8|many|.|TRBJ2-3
TGTGCCAGCAGTTCAGAGGCAGGATGGGGCACAGATACGCAGTATTTT
CASSSEAGWGTDTQYF
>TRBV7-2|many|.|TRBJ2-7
TGTGCCAGCAGCTTGGAACGGCACTACAAGCAGTACTTC
CASSLERHYKQYF
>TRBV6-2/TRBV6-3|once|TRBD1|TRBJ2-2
TGTGCCAGCAGTTTCCCGGGACAGGGGTCGGTCGGGGAGCTGTTTTTT
CASSFPGQGSVGELFF
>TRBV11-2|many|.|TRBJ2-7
TGTGCCAGCAGCCCTTATAACGAGCAGTACTTC
CASSPYNEQYF
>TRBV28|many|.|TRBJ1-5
TGTGCCAGCAGCCGACAATATGGAGGGACCGATCAGCCCCAGCATTTT
CASSRQYGGTDQPQHF
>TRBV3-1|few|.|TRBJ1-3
TGTGCCAGCAGCCAGGAGGGGGGAACCTCTGGAAACACCATATATTTT
CASSQEGGTSGNTIYF